Detailed here is one T cell receptor (beta chain). What it binds is unknown. This sample was taken from a study of human T cells and chemical hapten exposure. In TCRdb, the RACE reads were re-called with MiXCR into one record per CDR3 protein. The sample consists of some 100,000 distinct CDR3 sequences, roughly a tenth of them appearing once. In germline, CDR1 is MNHNY, CDR2 SVGAGI (reference sequence). With V trimmed by 6 bases and J by 1 base, 8 bases remained unmatched. The CDR3 is 15 residues long. Time point defined: patch test 2, 6 weeks after DPC sensitization. Treatment meaning: therapeutic diphenylcyclopropenone sensitization with weekly scalp DPC. General study points: Among TCRs, those above 1 in 1000 frequency were unaffected by DPC sensitization.

The sequencing here drew on whole blood, taken in connection with sensitization to the hapten diphenylcyclopropenone (DPC). The origin of this receptor is a woman between 40 and 55 years old with alopecia areata. Some clones in this sample may be carry-over from other donors' samples. The chain employs TRBV6-6 and TRBJ1-1; TRBD1 matches at 7 bases. The CDR3 DNA is TGTGCCAGCAGACCTAATGACAGGGCGAACACTGAAGCTTTCTTT. As protein: CASRPNDRANTEAFF.